This T cell receptor (beta chain) was captured in a study of T-cell reconstitution after alpha-beta-depleted transplantation in children. Overall study results and limits: Some patients showed high day-60 TCRbeta diversity, which derived from surviving recipient T cells and thymic progenitors. Newly made T cells mostly supplied T-cell counts and diversity one year after transplant.

TCRbeta library construction was performed incorporating unique molecular identifiers. TCRdb reanalysed the PCR reads using MiXCR and keeps one entry per CDR3 protein. The sample has about 240,000 distinct CDR3 sequences, under 30% seen once. Trimming pared 5 bases from V and 7 bases from J, leaving 23 bases between. The CDR3 totals 17 residues. For this clonotype: The antigen is undetermined.

Sequenced material: PBMCs, taken before TCRalphabeta/CD19-depleted stem cell transplant. The sequence came from a girl aged 2 to 10 with Fanconi anemia, due to receive a stem cell transplant. The chain joins TRBV12-3 or TRBV12-4 to TRBJ2-2; D may correspond to TRBD1 or TRBD2 (5 bases each). The DNA of the CDR3 is TGTGCCAGCAGTCTCCTCGGGGCGGCCTTGATATTCGGGGAGCTGTTTTTT. It specifies CASSLLGAALIFGELFF.